The clone carrying this TCR beta chain was seen ten or more times. Its specificity is not known. The data are from a study of T cell repertoires in cytomegalovirus infection. General study points: The response measured ex vivo was dominated by TCR beta clonotypes (HLA-C-restricted and CMV-specific).

Each CDR3 protein gets one entry after TCRdb re-called the reads with MiXCR. This table holds some 97,000 distinct CDR3 sequences, 20% to 30% found once. The origin of this receptor is a human donor in good health (CMV status not recorded). Some clones in this sample may be carry-over from other donors' samples. Sequenced input: CD8+ T cells from PBMCs.

Here the CDR3 reads CASSPTGTEAFF. The DNA of the CDR3 is TGTGCCAGCAGTCCCACAGGGACTGAAGCTTTCTTT. The chain carries TRBV6-2 or TRBV6-3 and TRBJ1-1; D perhaps matches TRBD1 (6 bases). CDR3 length equals 12 residues. Germline CDR1 reads MNHEY; CDR2 reads SVGEGT. V was shortened by 5 bases and J by 5 bases, with 9 bases between the two germline ends.